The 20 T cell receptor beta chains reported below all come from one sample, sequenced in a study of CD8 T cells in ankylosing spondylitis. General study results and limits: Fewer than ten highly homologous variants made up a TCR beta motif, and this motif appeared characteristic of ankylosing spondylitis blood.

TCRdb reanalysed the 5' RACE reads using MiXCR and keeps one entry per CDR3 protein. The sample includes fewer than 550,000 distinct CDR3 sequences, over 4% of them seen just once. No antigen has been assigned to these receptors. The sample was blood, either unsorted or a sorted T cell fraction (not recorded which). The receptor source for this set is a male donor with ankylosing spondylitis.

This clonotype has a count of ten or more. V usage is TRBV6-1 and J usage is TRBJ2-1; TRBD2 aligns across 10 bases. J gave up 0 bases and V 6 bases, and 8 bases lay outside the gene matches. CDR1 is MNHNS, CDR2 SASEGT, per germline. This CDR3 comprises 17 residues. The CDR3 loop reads CASSLGLARSSYNEQFF. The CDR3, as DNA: TGTGCCAGCAGCCTGGGACTAGCGCGGAGCTCCTACAATGAGCAGTTCTTC.

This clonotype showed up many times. CDR3 in amino acids: CAISPPSGGLQETQYF. CDR3 bases: TGTGCCATCAGCCCCCCCAGCGGGGGGTTGCAAGAGACCCAGTACTTC. The rearrangement uses TRBV10-3 and TRBJ2-5, with TRBD2 matching 9 bases. V trimming: 6 bases; J trimming: 2 bases; junction bases outside the gene matches: 10. Per germline, CDR1 ENHRY and CDR2 SYGVKD. The CDR3 length is 16 residues.

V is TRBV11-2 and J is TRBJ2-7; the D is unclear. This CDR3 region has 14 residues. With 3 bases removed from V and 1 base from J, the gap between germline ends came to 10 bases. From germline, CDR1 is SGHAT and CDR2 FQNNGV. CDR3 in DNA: TGTGCCAGCAGCTTCGTGACATGGTCCTACGAGCAGTACTTC. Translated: CASSFVTWSYEQYF.

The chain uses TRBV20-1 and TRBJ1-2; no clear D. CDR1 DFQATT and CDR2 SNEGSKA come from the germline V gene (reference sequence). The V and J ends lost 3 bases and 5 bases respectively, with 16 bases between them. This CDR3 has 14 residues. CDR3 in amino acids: CSARSTTTTYGYTF. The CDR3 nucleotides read TGCAGTGCTAGGAGCACCACCACCACATATGGCTACACCTTC.

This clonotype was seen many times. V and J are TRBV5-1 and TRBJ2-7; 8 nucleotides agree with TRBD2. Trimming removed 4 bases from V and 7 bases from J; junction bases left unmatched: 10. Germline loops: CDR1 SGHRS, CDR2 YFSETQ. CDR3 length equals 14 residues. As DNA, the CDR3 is TGCGCCAGCAGCGAGGCTAGCGGGTTCATGGAGCAGTACTTC. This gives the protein CASSEASGFMEQYF.

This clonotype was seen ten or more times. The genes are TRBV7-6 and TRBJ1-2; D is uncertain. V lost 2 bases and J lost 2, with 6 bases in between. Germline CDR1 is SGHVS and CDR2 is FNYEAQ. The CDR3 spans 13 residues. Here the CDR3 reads CASSLSQNYGYTF. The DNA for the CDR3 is TGTGCCAGCAGCTTAAGCCAGAACTATGGCTACACCTTC.

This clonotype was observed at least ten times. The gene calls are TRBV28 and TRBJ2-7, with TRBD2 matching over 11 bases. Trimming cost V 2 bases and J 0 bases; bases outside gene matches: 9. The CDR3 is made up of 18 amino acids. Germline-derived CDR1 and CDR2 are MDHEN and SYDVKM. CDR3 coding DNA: TGTGCCAGCAGTTTAACTAGCGGGGGAGTCAGAAGCTCCTACGAGCAGTACTTC. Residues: CASSLTSGGVRSSYEQYF.

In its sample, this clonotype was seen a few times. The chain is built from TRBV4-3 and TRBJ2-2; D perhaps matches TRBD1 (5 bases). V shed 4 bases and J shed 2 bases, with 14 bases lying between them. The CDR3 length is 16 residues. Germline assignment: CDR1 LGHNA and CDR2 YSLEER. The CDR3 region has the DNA TGCGCCAGCAGCCCAAGGTTGACAGTCAACACCGGGGAGCTGTTTTTT. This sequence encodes CASSPRLTVNTGELFF.

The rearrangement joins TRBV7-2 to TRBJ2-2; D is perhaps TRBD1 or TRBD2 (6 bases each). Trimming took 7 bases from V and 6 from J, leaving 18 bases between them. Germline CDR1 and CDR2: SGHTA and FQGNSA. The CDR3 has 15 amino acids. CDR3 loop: CASTRGERLAGELFF. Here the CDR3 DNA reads TGTGCCAGCACAAGGGGGGAGAGATTGGCCGGGGAGCTGTTTTTT.

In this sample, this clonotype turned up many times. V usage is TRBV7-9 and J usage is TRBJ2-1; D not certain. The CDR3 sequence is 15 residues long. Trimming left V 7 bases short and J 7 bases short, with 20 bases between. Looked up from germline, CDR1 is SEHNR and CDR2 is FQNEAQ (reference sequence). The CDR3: CASTPGGQKGNEQFF. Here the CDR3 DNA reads TGTGCCAGCACCCCTGGCGGCCAAAAAGGGAATGAGCAGTTCTTC. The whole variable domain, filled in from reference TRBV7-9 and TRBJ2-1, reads DTGVSQNPRHKITKRGQNVTFRCDPISEHNRLYWYRQTLGQGPEFLTYFQNEAQLEKSRLLSDRFSAERPKGSFSTLEIQRTEQGDSAMYLCASTPGGQKGNEQFFGPGTRLTVL.

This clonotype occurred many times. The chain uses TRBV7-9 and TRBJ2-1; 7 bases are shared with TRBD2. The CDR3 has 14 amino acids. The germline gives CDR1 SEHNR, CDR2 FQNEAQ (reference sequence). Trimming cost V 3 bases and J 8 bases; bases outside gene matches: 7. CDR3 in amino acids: CASSFGLVGDEQFF. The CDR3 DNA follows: TGTGCCAGCAGCTTTGGACTAGTGGGCGATGAGCAGTTCTTC.

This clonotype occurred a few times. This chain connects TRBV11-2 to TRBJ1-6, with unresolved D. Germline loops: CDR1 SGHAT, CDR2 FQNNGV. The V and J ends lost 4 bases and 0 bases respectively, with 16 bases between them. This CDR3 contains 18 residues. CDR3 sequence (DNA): TGTGCCAGCAGCTATGGACGGGGAACGAGCTCCTATAATTCACCCCTCCACTTT. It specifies CASSYGRGTSSYNSPLHF.

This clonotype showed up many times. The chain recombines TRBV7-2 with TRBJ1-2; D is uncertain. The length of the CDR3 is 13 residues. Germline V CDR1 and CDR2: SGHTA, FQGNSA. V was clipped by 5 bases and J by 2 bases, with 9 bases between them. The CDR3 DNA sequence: TGTGCCAGCAGCCAAGAGTGGAACTATGGCTACACCTTC. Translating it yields CASSQEWNYGYTF. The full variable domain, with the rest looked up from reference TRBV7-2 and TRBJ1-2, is GAGVSQSPSNKVTEKGKDVELRCDPISGHTALYWYRQSLGQGLEFLIYFQGNSAPDKSGLPSDRFSAERTGGSVSTLTIQRTQQEDSAVYLCASSQEWNYGYTFGSGTRLTVV.

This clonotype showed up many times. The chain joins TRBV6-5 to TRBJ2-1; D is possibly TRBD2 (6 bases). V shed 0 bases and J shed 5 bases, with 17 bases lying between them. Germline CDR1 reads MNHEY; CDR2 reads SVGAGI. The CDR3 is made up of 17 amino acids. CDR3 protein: CASSYSPGSSVNNEQFF. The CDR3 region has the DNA TGTGCCAGCAGTTACTCCCCGGGTTCTAGCGTAAACAATGAGCAGTTCTTC.

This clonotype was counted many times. For the CDR3, the DNA is TGTGCCAGCAGGCCCAGGGGGGACACTGAAGCTTTCTTT. Amino acid sequence: CASRPRGDTEAFF. V usage is TRBV12-3 or TRBV12-4 and J usage is TRBJ1-1; TRBD1 matches 7 bases. The V segment lost 6 bases and the J segment 3 bases; nucleotides outside the gene matches: 4. The CDR3 sequence is 13 residues long.

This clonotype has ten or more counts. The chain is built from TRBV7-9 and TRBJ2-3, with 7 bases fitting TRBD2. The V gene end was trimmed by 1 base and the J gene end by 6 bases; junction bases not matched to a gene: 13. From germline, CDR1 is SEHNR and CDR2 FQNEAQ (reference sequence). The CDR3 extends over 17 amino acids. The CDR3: CASSLVREGLHTDTQYF. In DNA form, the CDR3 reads TGTGCCAGCAGCTTAGTGAGGGAGGGTCTCCACACGGATACGCAGTATTTT.

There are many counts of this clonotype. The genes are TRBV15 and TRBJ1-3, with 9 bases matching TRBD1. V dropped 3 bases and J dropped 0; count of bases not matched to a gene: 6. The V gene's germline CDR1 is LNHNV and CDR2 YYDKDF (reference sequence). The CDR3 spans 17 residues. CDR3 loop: CATSRDRGFYSGNTIYF. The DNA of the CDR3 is TGTGCCACCAGCAGGGACAGGGGTTTCTACTCTGGAAACACCATATATTTT.

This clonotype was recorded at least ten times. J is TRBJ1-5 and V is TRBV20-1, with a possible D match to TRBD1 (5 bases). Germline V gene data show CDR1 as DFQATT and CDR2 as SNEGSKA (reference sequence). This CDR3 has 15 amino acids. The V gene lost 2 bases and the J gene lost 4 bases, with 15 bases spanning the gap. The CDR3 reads CSARSGTVENQPQHF. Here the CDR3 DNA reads TGCAGTGCTAGATCGGGGACGGTCGAAAATCAGCCCCAGCATTTT.

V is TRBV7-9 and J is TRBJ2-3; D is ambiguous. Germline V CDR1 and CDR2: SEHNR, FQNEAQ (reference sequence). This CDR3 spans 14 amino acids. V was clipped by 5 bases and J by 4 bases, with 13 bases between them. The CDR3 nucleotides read TGTGCCAGCAGCGGATTGAAGGTTGCAGATACGCAGTATTTT. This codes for CASSGLKVADTQYF.

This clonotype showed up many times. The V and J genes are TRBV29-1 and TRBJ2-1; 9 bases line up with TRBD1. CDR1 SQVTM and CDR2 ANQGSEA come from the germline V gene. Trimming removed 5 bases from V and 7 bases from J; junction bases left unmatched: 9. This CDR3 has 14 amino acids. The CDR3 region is CSVCRDRAFNEQFF. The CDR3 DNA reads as TGCAGCGTTTGTCGGGACAGGGCTTTTAATGAGCAGTTCTTC.